The 9 T cell receptor beta chains in this list originate from one sample, sequenced in a study of T cells expressing NK-cell markers. TCRdb re-called the 5' RACE reads; every CDR3 protein appears as one record, without DNA. The sample spans 200,000 to 300,000 distinct CDR3 sequences; the ten largest clones claim roughly 0.4%. Specimen: blood T cells: a sorted CD56 or NKG2C T cell subset, CD4+ or CD8+ T cells, or bulk PBMC T cells (not recorded which). These TCRs come from a man in his late teens or twenties in good health.

This rearrangement joins TRBV10-3 to TRBJ2-3; with no DNA, the TCRdb D assignment of TRBD2 cannot be verified. The CDR3 is 13 amino acids. Per germline, CDR1 ENHRY and CDR2 SYGVKD. This chain's CDR3 is CASQRAGADTQYF.

The J gene is TRBJ2-3, the V gene TRBV29-1; there is no DNA to check the TCRdb D call of TRBD2. The CDR3 covers 14 residues. Germline values: CDR1 SQVTM, CDR2 ANQGSEA. This chain's CDR3 is CSDVAGGSTDTQYF.

The chain links TRBV20-1 to TRBJ2-2; TCRdb designates TRBD2, a call that cannot be tested without DNA. This CDR3 has 12 residues. Germline CDR1 reads DFQATT; CDR2 reads SNEGSKA (reference sequence). CDR3 sequence reads: CSANGGFRELFF.

The chain carries TRBV3-1 and TRBJ2-1; the TCRdb call, TRBD2, lacks DNA for checking. The CDR3 has 15 residues. Germline lookup yields CDR1 LGHDT and CDR2 YNNKEL (reference sequence). The CDR3 region is CASSPREGADNEQFF.

The chain has TRBV29-1 and TRBJ2-3; TCRdb proposes TRBD2, but this gene call is untestable without DNA. Germline V gene data show CDR1 as SQVTM and CDR2 as ANQGSEA. This CDR3 region has 14 residues. CDR3 amino acids: CSVLSSGRTDTQYF.

The CDR3 sequence is CASSKLSGQGSYEQYF. The chain is built from TRBV28 and TRBJ2-7; TCRdb's assignment of TRBD1 cannot be checked, as there is no DNA. Germline V gene lookup returns CDR1 MDHEN and CDR2 SYDVKM. CDR3 size: 16 residues. The entire variable domain, with the rest obtained from reference TRBV28 and TRBJ2-7, is as follows: DVKVTQSSRYLVKRTGEKVFLECVQDMDHENMFWYRQDPGLGLRLIYFSYDVKMKEKGDIPEGYSVSREKKERFSLILESASTNQTSMYLCASSKLSGQGSYEQYFGPGTRLTVT.

This chain connects TRBV19 to TRBJ2-3; lacking DNA, the TRBD2 call made by TCRdb goes unchecked. Germline V gene lookup returns CDR1 LNHDA and CDR2 SQIVND (reference sequence). CDR3 length: 19 amino acids. This chain's CDR3 is CASSTSPGLADTHTDTQYF.

The chain uses TRBV7-8 and TRBJ2-7; TCRdb's D call, TRBD1, is unchecked because there is no DNA. In germline, CDR1 is SGHVS, CDR2 FQNEAQ. This CDR3 is 13 amino acids long. The CDR3 region is CASSLVRPSEQYF.

V usage is TRBV4-1 and J usage is TRBJ2-3; the D call from TCRdb, TRBD2, cannot be confirmed without DNA. CDR1 MGHRA and CDR2 YSYEKL come from the germline V gene. The CDR3 contains 14 residues. CDR3 amino acids: CASSRLGSTDTQYF.